Below are 13 T cell receptor beta chains sequenced from a single sample in a study of molecular identifiers for immune sequencing clone quantification. In TCRdb, the PCR reads were re-called with MiXCR into one record per CDR3 protein. The sample records about 510,000 distinct CDR3 sequences, over 20% being singletons. The sample comprised naive CD8+ T cells from blood, with Jurkat cell RNA spiked in. The subset here: FACS-sorted CD8+CD4-CCR7+CD45RA+ naive T cells. These receptors were taken from a human donor in good health. Some libraries in this study had Jurkat cell RNA spiked in.

This clonotype was seen a few times. The chain's CDR3 is CSARDYLAESYEQYF. The CDR3 bases are TGCAGTGCTAGAGATTACCTAGCTGAATCCTACGAGCAGTACTTC. This sequence joins TRBV20-1 and TRBJ2-7, with a possible D match to TRBD2 (5 bases). Between the trimmed V and J ends, which lost 0 bases and 1 base, there was a span of 13 bases. The CDR3 contains 15 residues. Germline V CDR1 and CDR2: DFQATT, SNEGSKA (reference sequence).

The chain uses TRBV7-6 and TRBJ2-5, with D perhaps TRBD1 or TRBD2 (5 bases each). Trimming left V 4 bases short and J 1 base short, with 16 bases between. The CDR3 loop spans 16 amino acids. Germline lookup yields CDR1 SGHVS and CDR2 FNYEAQ. The CDR3 is CASSWTGHLSQETQYF. In DNA form, the CDR3 reads TGTGCCAGCAGCTGGACTGGACACCTGAGCCAAGAGACCCAGTACTTC.

This clonotype has only one observation. One base away lies a much larger clone, so this may be a sequencing read error. V usage is TRBV7-7 and J usage is TRBJ2-5; 8 bases align to TRBD2. CDR3 size: 15 residues. CDR1 and CDR2 from the germline V gene are SSHAT and FNYEAQ (reference sequence). The junction had 6 bases not matched to a gene; V was cut back by 1 base and J by 5 bases. The CDR3 DNA reads TGTGCCAGCAGCTTAGATCCTAGCGGGCGGGAGACCCAGTACTTC. Translated: CASSLDPSGRETQYF. The full variable domain, in which reference TRBV7-7 and TRBJ2-5 provide the parts outside the CDR3, is GAGVSQSPRYKVTKRGQDVTLRCDPISSHATLYWYQQALGQGPEFLTYFNYEAQPDKSGLPSDRFSAERPEGSISTLTIQRTEQRDSAMYRCASSLDPSGRETQYFGPGTRLLVL.

Only a few counts were recorded for this clonotype. V usage is TRBV11-2 and J usage is TRBJ1-1, with D possibly being TRBD1 (6 bases). The CDR3 runs 16 residues. Deletions cut 5 bases from V and 0 bases from J, with 16 bases between. The germline CDR1 and CDR2 sequences are SGHAT and FQNNGV. CDR3: CASSLQGSYMNTEAFF. As DNA, the CDR3 is TGTGCCAGCAGCCTACAGGGATCCTACATGAACACTGAAGCTTTCTTT. The entire variable domain, with the rest obtained from reference TRBV11-2 and TRBJ1-1, is as follows: EAGVAQSPRYKIIEKRQSVAFWCNPISGHATLYWYQQILGQGPKLLIQFQNNGVVDDSQLPKDRFSAERLKGVDSTLKIQPAKLEDSAVYLCASSLQGSYMNTEAFFGQGTRLTVV.

Worth noting for this clonotype: It may be a read error: a sequence one base away is much more abundant. The conserved phenylalanine or tryptophan is not found at the CDR3 terminus, so this likely reflects a read error. This chain joins TRBV7-9 and TRBJ2-5; TRBD2 might be the D (6 bases). Germline V gene lookup returns CDR1 SEHNR and CDR2 FQNEAQ (reference sequence). Trimming removed 1 base from V and 1 base from J, with 10 bases in between. This CDR3 region has 15 residues. CDR3 residues: CASSLVGSRQETQYS. The CDR3 nucleotides read TGTGCCAGCAGCTTAGTCGGGAGCCGCCAAGAGACCCAGTACTCC.

A note on this clonotype: Just one base apart from a much larger clone, this may be a read error. CDR3 sequence (DNA): TGTGCCAGCAGTTTAAAGGTCCGGGTTAGCACAGATACGCAGTATTTT. Its translation is CASSLKVRVSTDTQYF. V and J are TRBV12-3 or TRBV12-4 and TRBJ2-3; no clear D gene. CDR3 size: 16 residues. The ends were cut back, 2 bases at V and 0 bases at J, with 12 bases in the middle.

Only a few counts were recorded for this clonotype. The chain combines TRBV7-9 with TRBJ2-3; possibly TRBD1 or TRBD2 for D (5 bases each). This CDR3 is 15 amino acids long. V was pared by 5 bases and J by 2 bases, with 14 bases between. CDR1 and CDR2 (germline): SEHNR, FQNEAQ (reference sequence). The CDR3 bases are TGTGCCAGCAGCGAGAGGGACGGAATCACAGATACGCAGTATTTT. It is translated as CASSERDGITDTQYF.

This clonotype appeared a few times. V usage is TRBV19 and J usage is TRBJ1-2, with TRBD1 identical over 8 bases. CDR1 is LNHDA, CDR2 SQIVND, per germline (reference sequence). There are 16 residues in the CDR3. The V segment lost 10 bases and the J segment 1 base; nucleotides outside the gene matches: 14. In DNA form, the CDR3 reads TGTGCCACCTCCTTAGGCAGGGGGCGTGATAACTATGGCTACACCTTC. As protein: CATSLGRGRDNYGYTF.

As for this clonotype: Relative to the germline gene, one junction end is altered; a read error may explain this. The chain uses TRBV11-2 and TRBJ2-1; 12 bases are a match to TRBD2. Per germline, CDR1 SGHAT and CDR2 FQNNGV. This CDR3 is 14 amino acids long. The CDR3 protein is CASSRTSGTDEQLF. CDR3 nucleotides: TGTGCCAGCAGCCGGACTAGCGGGACCGATGAGCAGCTCTTC.

The genes are TRBV20-1 and TRBJ1-2; D uncertain. Trimming left V 6 bases short and J 1 base short, with 6 bases between. The CDR3 totals 11 residues. Germline V lookup: CDR1 DFQATT, CDR2 SNEGSKA (reference sequence). As DNA, the CDR3 is TGCAGTGCCATTATTAACTATGGCTACACCTTC. Translation gives CSAIINYGYTF.

This clonotype was seen at least ten times. The chain joins TRBV29-1 to TRBJ2-5; 11 bases are shared with TRBD2. Germline V gene data show CDR1 as SQVTM and CDR2 as ANQGSEA. CDR3 size: 14 residues. DNA for the CDR3: TGCAGTGCCAGTGCCGGACTAGCGGGAGAGACCCAGTACTTC. Its translation is CSASAGLAGETQYF.

This clonotype turned up a few times. This rearrangement joins TRBV19 to TRBJ2-7; perhaps TRBD1 as D (6 bases). V lost 4 bases to trimming and J lost 1 base, with 11 bases between them. There are 14 residues in the CDR3. Looked up from germline, CDR1 is LNHDA and CDR2 is SQIVND (reference sequence). CDR3 in DNA: TGTGCCAGTAGTACCACTACAGGGTCCTACGAGCAGTACTTC. Translating gives CASSTTTGSYEQYF.

This clonotype appeared many times. The chain employs TRBV11-2 and TRBJ2-3, with TRBD2 identical over 8 bases. Unmatched junction bases numbered 15, after V lost 2 bases and J lost 2 bases. Germline V gene sequence: CDR1 SGHAT, CDR2 FQNNGV. This CDR3 region has 19 residues. The chain's CDR3 is CASSLTSPASGLVTDTQYF. The CDR3 bases are TGTGCCAGCAGCTTAACCTCCCCGGCTAGCGGGTTGGTCACAGATACGCAGTATTTT.